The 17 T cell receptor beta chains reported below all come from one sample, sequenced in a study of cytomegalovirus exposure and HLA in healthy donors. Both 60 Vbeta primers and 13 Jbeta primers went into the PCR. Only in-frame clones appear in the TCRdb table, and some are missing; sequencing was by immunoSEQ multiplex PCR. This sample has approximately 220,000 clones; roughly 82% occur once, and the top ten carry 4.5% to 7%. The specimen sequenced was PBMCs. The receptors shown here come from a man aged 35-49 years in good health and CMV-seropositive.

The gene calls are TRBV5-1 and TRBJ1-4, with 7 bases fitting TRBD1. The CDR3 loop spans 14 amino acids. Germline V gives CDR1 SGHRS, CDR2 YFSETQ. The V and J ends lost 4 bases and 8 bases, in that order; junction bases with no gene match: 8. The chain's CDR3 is CASSPTRGAEKLFF. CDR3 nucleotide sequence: TGCGCCAGCAGCCCCACCAGGGGGGCCGAAAAACTGTTTTTT.

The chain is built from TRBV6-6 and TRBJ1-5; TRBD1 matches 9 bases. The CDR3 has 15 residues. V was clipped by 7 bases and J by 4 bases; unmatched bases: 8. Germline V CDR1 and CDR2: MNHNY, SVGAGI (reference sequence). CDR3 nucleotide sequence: TGTGCCAGCACGACAGGGGGTGAAGGGAATCAGCCCCAGCATTTT. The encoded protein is CASTTGGEGNQPQHF.

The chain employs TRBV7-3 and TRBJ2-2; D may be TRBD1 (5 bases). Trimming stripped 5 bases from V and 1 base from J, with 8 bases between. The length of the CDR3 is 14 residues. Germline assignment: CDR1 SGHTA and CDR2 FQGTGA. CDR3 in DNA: TGTGCCAGCAGCCTCGACAGGAACACCGGGGAGCTGTTTTTT. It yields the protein CASSLDRNTGELFF.

The CDR3 sequence: CASSVAGDSPKNIQYF. DNA of the CDR3: TGTGCCAGCAGCGTAGCAGGGGACAGCCCAAAAAACATTCAGTACTTC. The V and J genes are TRBV9 and TRBJ2-4; 7 bases fit TRBD1. Trimming took 0 bases from V and 4 from J; bases not matched to a gene: 7. The CDR3 is 16 amino acids. Germline V gives CDR1 SGDLS, CDR2 YYNGEE.

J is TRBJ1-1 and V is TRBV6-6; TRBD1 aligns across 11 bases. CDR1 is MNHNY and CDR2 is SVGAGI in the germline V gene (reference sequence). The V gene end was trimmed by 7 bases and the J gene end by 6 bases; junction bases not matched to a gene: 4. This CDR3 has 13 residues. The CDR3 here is CASTRDRGAEAFF. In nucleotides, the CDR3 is TGTGCCAGCACCAGGGACAGGGGGGCTGAAGCTTTCTTT.

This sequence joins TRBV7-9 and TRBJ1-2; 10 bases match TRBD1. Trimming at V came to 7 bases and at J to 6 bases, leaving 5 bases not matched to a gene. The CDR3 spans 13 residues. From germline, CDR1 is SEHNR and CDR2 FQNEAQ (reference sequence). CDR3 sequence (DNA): TGTGCCAGCACCCAGACAGGGGGCGATGGCTACACCTTC. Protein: CASTQTGGDGYTF.

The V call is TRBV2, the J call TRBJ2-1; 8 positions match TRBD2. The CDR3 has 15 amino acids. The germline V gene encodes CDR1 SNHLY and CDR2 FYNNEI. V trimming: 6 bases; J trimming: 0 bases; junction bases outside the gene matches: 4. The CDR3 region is CASRLAESSYNEQFF. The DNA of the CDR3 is TGTGCCAGCAGACTAGCGGAGAGCTCCTACAATGAGCAGTTCTTC.

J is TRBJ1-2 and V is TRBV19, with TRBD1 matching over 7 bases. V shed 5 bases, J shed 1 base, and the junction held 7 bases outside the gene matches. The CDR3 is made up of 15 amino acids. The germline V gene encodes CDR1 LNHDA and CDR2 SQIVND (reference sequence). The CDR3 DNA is TGTGCCAGTAGTTCCCGCTCAGGGGGTAACTATGGCTACACCTTC. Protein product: CASSSRSGGNYGYTF.

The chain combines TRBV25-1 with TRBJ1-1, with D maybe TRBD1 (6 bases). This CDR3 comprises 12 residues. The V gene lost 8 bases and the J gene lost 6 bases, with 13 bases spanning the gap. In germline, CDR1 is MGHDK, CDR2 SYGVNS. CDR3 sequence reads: CASEGGVPEAFF. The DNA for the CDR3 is TGTGCCAGCGAAGGGGGGGTACCTGAAGCTTTCTTT.

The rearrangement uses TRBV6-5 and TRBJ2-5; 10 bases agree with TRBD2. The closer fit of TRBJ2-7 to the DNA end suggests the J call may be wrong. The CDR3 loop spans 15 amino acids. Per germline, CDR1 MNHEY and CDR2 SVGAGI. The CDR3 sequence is CASSPGTSAWYEQYF. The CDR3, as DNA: TGTGCCAGCAGTCCCGGGACTAGCGCCTGGTACGAGCAGTACTTC.

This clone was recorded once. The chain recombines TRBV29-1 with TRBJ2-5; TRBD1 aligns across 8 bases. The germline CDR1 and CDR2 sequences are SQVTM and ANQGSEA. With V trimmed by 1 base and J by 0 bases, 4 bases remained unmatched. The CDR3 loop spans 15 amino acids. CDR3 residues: CSVEAGGRNQETQYF. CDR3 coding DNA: TGCAGCGTTGAAGCAGGGGGCCGGAACCAAGAGACCCAGTACTTC.

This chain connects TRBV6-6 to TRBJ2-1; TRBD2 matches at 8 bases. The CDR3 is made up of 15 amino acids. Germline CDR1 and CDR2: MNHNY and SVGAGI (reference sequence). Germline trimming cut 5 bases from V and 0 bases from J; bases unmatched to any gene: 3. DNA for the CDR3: TGTGCCAGCAGTATAGCGGGGCTCTCCTACAATGAGCAGTTCTTC. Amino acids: CASSIAGLSYNEQFF.

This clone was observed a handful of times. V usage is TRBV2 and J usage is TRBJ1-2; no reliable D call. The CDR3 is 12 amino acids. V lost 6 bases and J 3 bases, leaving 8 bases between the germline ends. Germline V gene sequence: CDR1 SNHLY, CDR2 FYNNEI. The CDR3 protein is CASRKEHYGYTF. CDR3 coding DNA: TGTGCCAGCAGGAAGGAGCACTATGGCTACACCTTC.

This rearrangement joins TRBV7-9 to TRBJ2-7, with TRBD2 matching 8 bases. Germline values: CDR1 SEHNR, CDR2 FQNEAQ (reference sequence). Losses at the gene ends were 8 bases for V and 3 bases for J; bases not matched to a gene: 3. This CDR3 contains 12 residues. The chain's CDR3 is CASAGTSYEQYF. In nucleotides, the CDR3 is TGTGCCAGCGCCGGGACTAGCTACGAGCAGTACTTC. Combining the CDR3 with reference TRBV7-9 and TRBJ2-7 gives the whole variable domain DTGVSQNPRHKITKRGQNVTFRCDPISEHNRLYWYRQTLGQGPEFLTYFQNEAQLEKSRLLSDRFSAERPKGSFSTLEIQRTEQGDSAMYLCASAGTSYEQYFGPGTRLTVT.

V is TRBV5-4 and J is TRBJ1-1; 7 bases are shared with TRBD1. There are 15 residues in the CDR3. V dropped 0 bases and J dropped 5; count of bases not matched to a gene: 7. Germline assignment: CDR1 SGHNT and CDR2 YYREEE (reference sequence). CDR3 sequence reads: CASSLVNRGLTEAFF. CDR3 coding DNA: TGTGCCAGCAGCTTGGTAAACAGGGGCTTGACTGAAGCTTTCTTT.

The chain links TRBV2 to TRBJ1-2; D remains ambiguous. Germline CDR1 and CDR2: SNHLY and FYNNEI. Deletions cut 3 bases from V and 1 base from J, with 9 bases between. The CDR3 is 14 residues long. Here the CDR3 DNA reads TGTGCCAGCAGTGAGTTAAGGAGTAACTATGGCTACACCTTC. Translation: CASSELRSNYGYTF.

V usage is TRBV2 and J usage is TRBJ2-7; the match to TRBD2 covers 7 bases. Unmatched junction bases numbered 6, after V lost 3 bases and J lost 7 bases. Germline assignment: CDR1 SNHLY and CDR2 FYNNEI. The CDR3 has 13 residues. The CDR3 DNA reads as TGTGCCAGCAGTGAGCGGGAGACGGGGGAGCAGTACTTC. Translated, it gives CASSERETGEQYF.